This is a list of T cell receptor beta chains from one sample in a study of PD-1 blockade in classical Hodgkin lymphoma. Produced via immunoSEQ multiplex PCR; TCRdb's table is partial and in-frame only. The table includes about 50,000 clones, roughly 73% detected once. Sequencing was performed on peripheral blood mononuclear cells (PBMCs), taken before the second cycle of nivolumab. The source is a human donor with classical Hodgkin lymphoma. The CDR3 runs from the conserved cysteine through the conserved F or W. The D gene is left open where the match is weak. A clone size is listed for some rows: how often the clone was seen (once, few, many), or a class if it is expanded.

NA	NA	TRBV14	TRBJ1-5	CASSQGHSNQPQHF	TGTGCCAGCAGCCAGGGGCATAGCAATCAGCCCCAGCATTTT
TRBD1	NA	TRBV27	TRBJ1-1	CASSLSPQGANTEAFF	TGTGCCAGCAGTTTATCCCCACAGGGGGCGAACACTGAAGCTTTCTTT
NA	NA	TRBV7-2	TRBJ2-2	CASSPRTGELFF	TGTGCCAGCAGCCCACGGACCGGGGAGCTGTTTTTT
TRBD2	NA	TRBV29-1	TRBJ2-2	CSVEREGNTGELFF	TGCAGCGTTGAGCGGGAGGGTAACACCGGGGAGCTGTTTTTT
NA	NA	TRBV11-2	TRBJ2-1	CASSLDMVDEQFF	TGTGCCAGCAGCTTAGATATGGTCGATGAGCAGTTCTTC
NA	NA	TRBV6-5	TRBJ2-3	CASSPLGGSTDTQYF	TGTGCCAGCAGCCCTCTTGGCGGAAGCACAGATACGCAGTATTTT
NA	once	TRBV7-9	TRBJ1-5	CASSFMGQTQHF	TGTGCCAGCAGCTTTATGGGCCAGACCCAGCATTTT
TRBD1	NA	TRBV5-4	TRBJ1-2	CASSGAGQGAYGYTF	TGTGCCAGCAGCGGAGCGGGACAGGGGGCCTATGGCTACACCTTC
TRBD2	few	TRBV5-1	TRBJ2-1	CASSLIGTSGRLGEQFF	TGCGCCAGCAGCTTGATCGGGACTAGCGGGAGGTTGGGTGAGCAGTTCTTC
NA	NA	TRBV7-2	TRBJ1-1	CASSPRVTEAFF	TGTGCCAGCAGTCCCAGGGTTACTGAAGCTTTCTTT
NA	NA	TRBV19	TRBJ1-5	CASSIARQNSNQPQHF	TGTGCCAGTAGTATAGCCCGCCAGAATAGCAATCAGCCCCAGCATTTT
TRBD1	once	TRBV12-5	TRBJ2-2	CASGLGQGAGELFF	TGTGCTAGTGGTTTGGGGCAGGGGGCCGGGGAGCTGTTTTTT
NA	NA	TRBV6-5	TRBJ1-1	CASSYSSGFMVAEAFF	TGTGCCAGCAGTTACTCGTCTGGTTTTATGGTCGCTGAAGCTTTCTTT
NA	NA	TRBV11-2	TRBJ1-1	CASSPFGSAEAFF	TGTGCCAGCAGCCCGTTTGGGTCAGCTGAAGCTTTCTTT
NA	few	TRBV30	TRBJ1-2	CAWSVQRVDGYTF	TGTGCCTGGAGTGTACAACGGGTGGATGGCTACACCTTC
TRBD2	NA	TRBV9	TRBJ2-3	CASSAGLGPTDTQYF	TGTGCCAGCAGCGCGGGACTAGGTCCCACAGATACGCAGTATTTT
TRBD1	NA	TRBV18	TRBJ1-4	CASSLWTGRGEKLFF	TGTGCCAGCTCGCTTTGGACAGGGCGCGGTGAAAAACTGTTTTTT
NA	NA	TRBV19	TRBJ2-7	CASSDRAGYEQYF	TGTGCCAGTAGCGATCGAGCAGGGTACGAGCAGTACTTC
NA	few	TRBV7-8	TRBJ1-2	CASSLARTGPLSYGYTF	TGTGCCAGCAGCTTAGCCCGCACAGGACCCCTATCCTATGGCTACACCTTC
NA	NA	TRBV27	TRBJ2-3	CASSFGQNPTDTQYF	TGTGCCAGCAGTTTCGGACAGAACCCCACAGATACGCAGTATTTT
TRBD1	NA	TRBV5-1	TRBJ1-4	CASSLRTGENEKLFF	TGCGCCAGCAGCCTAAGAACAGGGGAGAATGAAAAACTGTTTTTT
TRBD2	NA	TRBV5-1	TRBJ2-3	CASSLEFGWSSGSPRSTDTQYF	TGCGCCAGCAGCTTGGAATTCGGTTGGAGTAGCGGGAGCCCCCGGAGCACAGATACGCAGTATTTT
NA	few	TRBV10-3	TRBJ2-5	CAISAQETQYF	TGTGCCATCAGTGCACAAGAGACCCAGTACTTC
NA	NA	TRBV7-2	TRBJ2-5	CASSLALETQYF	TGTGCCAGCAGCTTAGCGTTAGAGACCCAGTACTTC
TRBD2	NA	TRBV18	TRBJ2-3	CASSGQREGQDTQYF	TGTGCCAGCTCCGGGCAGCGGGAGGGCCAGGATACGCAGTATTTT
NA	NA	TRBV5-6	TRBJ2-7	CASSLGQGGSYEQYF	TGTGCCAGCAGCTTGGGGCAGGGGGGGTCCTACGAGCAGTACTTC
NA	NA	TRBV27	TRBJ2-2	CASSLSRRVRTGELFF	TGTGCCAGCAGTTTATCGAGAAGGGTTCGGACCGGGGAGCTGTTTTTT
NA	NA	TRBV9	TRBJ1-2	CASTKMTAAYGYTF	TGTGCCAGCACCAAAATGACAGCGGCCTATGGCTACACCTTC
NA	NA	TRBV7-9	TRBJ2-2	CASSKDLGELFF	TGTGCCAGCAGCAAAGACCTCGGGGAGCTGTTTTTT
TRBD1	NA	TRBV7-3	TRBJ2-2	CASSRTGGSGELFF	TGTGCCAGCAGCCGGACAGGGGGTTCGGGAGAGCTGTTTTTT
NA	NA	TRBV15	TRBJ2-5	CATSRPNQGMQETQYF	TGTGCCACCAGCAGACCCAATCAGGGGATGCAAGAGACCCAGTACTTC
NA	NA	TRBV6-6	TRBJ2-5	CASSYPSGLEQYF	TGTGCCAGCAGTTACCCTAGTGGCTTGGAGCAGTACTTC
NA	few	TRBV4-1	TRBJ2-7	CASSQAPPGGSYEQYF	TGCGCCAGCAGCCAAGCCCCCCCGGGCGGCTCCTACGAGCAGTACTTC
NA	NA	TRBV7-2	TRBJ2-7	CASSLQVDFEQYF	TGTGCCAGCAGTTTACAGGTGGATTTCGAGCAGTACTTC
TRBD2	NA	TRBV30	TRBJ2-7	CAWSPTSGPYEQYF	TGTGCCTGGAGTCCGACTAGCGGCCCCTACGAGCAGTACTTC
NA	once	TRBV6-5	TRBJ1-1	CASSYGQFTEAFF	TGTGCCAGCAGTTATGGACAGTTCACTGAAGCTTTCTTT
TRBD1	NA	TRBV27	TRBJ1-5	CASSLFRDRNQPQHF	TGTGCCAGCAGTTTATTCCGGGACAGGAATCAGCCCCAGCATTTT
NA	NA	TRBV29-1	TRBJ1-3	CSVLPQGENTIYF	TGCAGCGTCCTCCCCCAGGGAGAAAACACCATATATTTT
NA	once	TRBV5-1	TRBJ1-4	CASTLGGRNEKLFF	TGCGCCAGCACCCTGGGGGGGAGAAATGAAAAACTGTTTTTT
NA	NA	TRBV6-5	TRBJ2-7	CASSLGALGPYEQYF	TGTGCCAGCAGTCTTGGGGCACTAGGTCCCTACGAGCAGTACTTC
NA	NA	TRBV11-2	TRBJ2-7	CASSLRENYEQYF	TGTGCCAGCAGCTTACGGGAGAATTACGAGCAGTACTTC
TRBD2	NA	TRBV18	TRBJ2-2	CASSPALAGDTGELFF	TGTGCCAGCTCACCTGCCCTAGCGGGAGACACCGGGGAGCTGTTTTTT
TRBD1	NA	TRBV5-1	TRBJ1-1	CASSLSLQGANTEAFF	TGCGCCAGCAGCTTGTCCTTACAGGGGGCGAACACTGAAGCTTTCTTT
NA	NA	TRBV7-9	TRBJ2-7	CASSLVTGDEQYF	TGTGCCAGCAGCTTAGTTACAGGCGACGAGCAGTACTTC
TRBD2	NA	TRBV27	TRBJ2-7	CASSSLLAGAYEQYF	TGTGCCAGCAGTTCCCTTCTAGCGGGAGCCTACGAGCAGTACTTC
TRBD1	NA	TRBV19	TRBJ2-3	CASILQGAEDTQYF	TGTGCCAGTATTTTACAGGGGGCAGAAGATACGCAGTATTTT
TRBD1	NA	TRBV5-8	TRBJ1-5	CASSLGGQGSPQHF	TGTGCCAGCAGCTTGGGGGGACAGGGATCGCCCCAGCATTTT
NA	NA	TRBV25-1	TRBJ2-1	CASISGGSYNEQFF	TGTGCCAGCATTTCGGGTGGGTCCTACAATGAGCAGTTCTTC
NA	NA	TRBV5-1	TRBJ2-2	CASSLAGEYGGELFF	TGCGCCAGCAGCTTGGCGGGAGAGTATGGCGGGGAGCTGTTTTTT
TRBD1	NA	TRBV7-9	TRBJ1-5	CASSLGDRGFDQPQHF	TGTGCCAGCAGCTTAGGTGACAGGGGGTTCGATCAGCCCCAGCATTTT
TRBD1	few	TRBV27	TRBJ1-5	CASSLRTGINQPQHF	TGTGCCAGCAGCCTAAGGACAGGGATCAATCAGCCCCAGCATTTT
NA	NA	TRBV27	TRBJ1-2	CASSYYKGADYGYTF	TGTGCCAGCAGTTACTACAAAGGGGCTGACTATGGCTACACCTTC
TRBD2	NA	TRBV6-1	TRBJ2-1	CASSEARWLAGGSSYNEQFF	TGTGCCAGCAGTGAAGCGCGATGGCTAGCGGGAGGGAGCTCCTACAATGAGCAGTTCTTC
NA	NA	TRBV10-3	TRBJ1-1	CAISPRDTEAFF	TGTGCCATCAGCCCGAGGGACACTGAAGCTTTCTTT
NA	NA	TRBV7-6	TRBJ2-5	CASSLAGMGKGETQYF	TGTGCCAGCAGCTTAGCGGGGATGGGGAAGGGGGAGACCCAGTACTTC
TRBD1	NA	TRBV28	TRBJ2-7	CASSLAGTGTYEQYF	TGTGCCAGCAGTTTAGCCGGGACAGGGACCTACGAGCAGTACTTC
TRBD2	once	TRBV5-6	TRBJ2-3	CASSLTVAGGPGADTQYF	TGTGCCAGCAGCCTGACGGTAGCGGGAGGGCCCGGTGCAGATACGCAGTATTTT
TRBD2	NA	TRBV7-2	TRBJ2-2	CASSSTSGSYTGELFF	TGTGCCAGCAGCTCGACTAGCGGATCCTACACCGGGGAGCTGTTTTTT
TRBD2	NA	TRBV27	TRBJ2-3	CASSIPGLAASTDTQYF	TGTGCCAGCAGTATCCCGGGACTAGCGGCTAGCACAGATACGCAGTATTTT